One and the same sample provided the 32 T cell receptor beta chains below, sequenced in a study of cytomegalovirus exposure and HLA in healthy donors. PCR employed 60 Vbeta and 13 Jbeta primers. Sequencing was performed with immunoSEQ multiplex PCR; in TCRdb, only in-frame clones are kept and a portion is missing. The sample has tens of thousands of clones, 78% seen once. Source material: PBMCs. These receptors all stem from a female donor in good health and CMV-seronegative.

This clone was found once. V gene TRBV7-7 combines with J gene TRBJ2-2; possibly TRBD2 for D (6 bases). Germline V CDR1 and CDR2: SSHAT, FNYEAQ (reference sequence). The CDR3 sequence is 15 residues long. DNA for the CDR3: TGTGCTAGCGGACCGGCGAGGGCGTACACCGGGGAGCTGTTTTTT. Translated, it gives CASGPARAYTGELFF.

The chain is built from TRBV6-5 and TRBJ2-1; possible D gene TRBD2, 5 bases. Germline V CDR1 and CDR2: MNHEY, SVGAGI. The CDR3 sequence is 15 residues long. Trimming stripped 1 base from V and 6 bases from J, with 13 bases between. CDR3 sequence reads: CASSYWSSGFNEQFF. DNA for the CDR3: TGTGCCAGCAGTTACTGGTCATCGGGGTTCAATGAGCAGTTCTTC.

This clone was counted only a few times. This CDR3 is CASRAPGQGTEAFF. The CDR3, as DNA: TGTGCCAGCAGAGCCCCGGGACAGGGCACTGAAGCTTTCTTT. This chain connects TRBV27 to TRBJ1-1; 9 bases are shared with TRBD1. Germline V gene sequence: CDR1 MNHEY, CDR2 SMNVEV (reference sequence). The CDR3 contains 14 residues. After removal of 6 bases from V and 4 bases from J, the junction contained 6 bases not matched to a gene.

V usage is TRBV30 and J usage is TRBJ1-3, with 7 bases that match TRBD1. The V and J ends lost 4 bases and 6 bases, in that order; junction bases with no gene match: 12. The germline V gene encodes CDR1 GTSNPN and CDR2 SVGIG (reference sequence). The CDR3 loop spans 15 amino acids. The chain's CDR3 is CAWTDRDSYENTIYF. The DNA for the CDR3 is TGTGCCTGGACCGACCGGGACAGTTACGAAAACACCATATATTTT.

A few counts support this clone. CDR3 DNA sequence: TGTGCCAGCAGCACCGGACAGGGATTCTTTGGGGAGCAGTACTTC. It encodes CASSTGQGFFGEQYF. This sequence joins TRBV7-2 and TRBJ2-7, with 8 bases fitting TRBD1. The ends lost 5 bases at V and 7 bases at J; junction bases unmatched: 13. The germline CDR1 and CDR2 sequences are SGHTA and FQGNSA. The CDR3 is 15 amino acids.

The chain has TRBV27 and TRBJ2-1; D uncertain. Germline V gene lookup returns CDR1 MNHEY and CDR2 SMNVEV (reference sequence). CDR3 length equals 14 residues. V was pared by 5 bases and J by 0 bases, with 8 bases between. This chain's CDR3 is CASSRVNSYNEQFF. The CDR3 coding sequence is TGTGCCAGCAGTCGGGTCAACTCCTACAATGAGCAGTTCTTC.

The chain carries TRBV19 and TRBJ1-6, with D possibly matching TRBD1 (5 bases). Trimming left V 7 bases short and J 6 bases short, with 7 bases between. The germline gives CDR1 LNHDA, CDR2 SQIVND (reference sequence). The CDR3 consists of 12 residues. This CDR3 reads CASTGFNSPLHF. CDR3 DNA sequence: TGTGCCAGTACAGGGTTTAATTCACCCCTCCACTTT.

Only one count was recorded for this clone. The rearrangement uses TRBV4-1 and TRBJ2-6; 10 nucleotides align to TRBD1. In germline, CDR1 is MGHRA, CDR2 YSYEKL. After removal of 0 bases from V and 3 bases from J, the junction contained 11 bases not matched to a gene. This CDR3 has 20 residues. The CDR3 nucleotides are TGCGCCAGCAGCCAAGATCCCAGTAGACAGGGGGCAGGTGGGGCCAACGTCCTGACTTTC. This codes for CASSQDPSRQGAGGANVLTF.

The genes are TRBV6-4 and TRBJ2-2; D perhaps matches TRBD1 (6 bases). The length of the CDR3 is 15 residues. V was pared by 3 bases and J by 5 bases, with 13 bases between. Germline lookup yields CDR1 MRHNA and CDR2 SNTAGT. The CDR3 DNA follows: TGTGCCAGCAGTGAAGGGGGAGTGAGAACCGGGGAGCTGTTTTTT. It yields the protein CASSEGGVRTGELFF.

This clone was detected a few times. J is TRBJ2-2 and V is TRBV6-5; tentative D call: TRBD1 (6 bases). V lost 2 bases and J lost 3, with 10 bases in between. Germline CDR1 and CDR2: MNHEY and SVGAGI. This CDR3 is built from 15 residues. The CDR3 DNA sequence: TGTGCCAGCAGTTACCCGAACAGGGACACCGGGGAGCTGTTTTTT. Its translation is CASSYPNRDTGELFF.

The chain links TRBV18 to TRBJ1-2, with a weak D call TRBD1 (5 bases). V lost 6 bases to trimming and J lost 4 bases, with 12 bases between them. The CDR3 totals 13 residues. From germline, CDR1 is KGHSH and CDR2 LQKENI. Written as DNA, the CDR3 is TGTGCCAGCTCCGAGACAGAGATCTATGGCTACACCTTC. Its translation: CASSETEIYGYTF. The full variable domain, its missing parts supplied by reference TRBV18 and TRBJ1-2, is NAGVMQNPRHLVRRRGQEARLRCSPMKGHSHVYWYRQLPEEGLKFMVYLQKENIIDESGMPKERFSAEFPKEGPSILRIQQVVRGDSAAYFCASSETEIYGYTFGSGTRLTVV.

The chain carries TRBV2 and TRBJ1-1; 8 bases fit TRBD1. This CDR3 comprises 13 residues. Germline CDR1 and CDR2: SNHLY and FYNNEI. J lost 4 bases, V lost 11 bases, and 9 bases had no gene match. CDR3 sequence: CAVRQGWSTEAFF. The CDR3, as DNA: TGTGCCGTTCGACAGGGGTGGAGCACTGAAGCTTTCTTT.

The CDR3 DNA sequence: TGTGCCAGCAGTTTAGGGCAGTTCGGCAATCAGCCCCAGCATTTT. Protein sequence: CASSLGQFGNQPQHF. V usage is TRBV27 and J usage is TRBJ1-5, with unresolved D. The CDR3 is made up of 15 amino acids. Germline V lookup: CDR1 MNHEY, CDR2 SMNVEV (reference sequence). V lost 2 bases and J lost 2, with 10 bases in between.

The V call is TRBV11-1, the J call TRBJ2-1; TRBD1 matches at 8 bases. Germline V gives CDR1 SGHAT, CDR2 FQDESV (reference sequence). V shed 5 bases, J shed 5 bases, and the junction held 5 bases outside the gene matches. The CDR3 runs to 14 residues. CDR3 protein: CASSAGDRNNEQFF. The DNA of the CDR3 is TGTGCCAGCAGCGCAGGGGACAGGAACAATGAGCAGTTCTTC.

Only one count was recorded for this clone. The chain employs TRBV7-2 and TRBJ2-7, with 7 bases aligning to TRBD1. Germline trimming cut 2 bases from V and 6 bases from J; bases unmatched to any gene: 4. This CDR3 is 13 amino acids long. The germline gives CDR1 SGHTA, CDR2 FQGNSA. CDR3 sequence: CASSLRRQGEQYF. The CDR3 region has the DNA TGTGCCAGCAGCTTACGGCGACAGGGCGAGCAGTACTTC.

This clone has just one count. The rearrangement joins TRBV4-1 to TRBJ2-7; 9 bases line up with TRBD1. This CDR3 is 16 amino acids long. Trimming cost V 5 bases and J 3 bases; bases outside gene matches: 11. Germline V lookup: CDR1 MGHRA, CDR2 YSYEKL. The chain's CDR3 is CASSNKRGTGFYEQYF. Here the CDR3 DNA reads TGCGCCAGCAGCAACAAGCGTGGGACAGGGTTCTACGAGCAGTACTTC.

This sequence joins TRBV6-6 and TRBJ2-2; TRBD1 aligns across 7 bases. The germline V gene encodes CDR1 MNHNY and CDR2 SVGAGI (reference sequence). This CDR3 contains 14 residues. With 7 bases clipped from V and 6 bases from J, the junction kept 8 bases outside the gene matches. CDR3 in amino acids: CASTKDRAPGELFF. The CDR3 DNA reads TGTGCCAGCACCAAAGACAGGGCCCCCGGGGAGCTGTTTTTT.

V and J are TRBV20-1 and TRBJ1-2; 9 bases agree with TRBD1. V shed 6 bases and J 8 bases; nucleotides not matched to a gene: 4. In germline, CDR1 is DFQATT, CDR2 SNEGSKA (reference sequence). This CDR3 is built from 11 residues. The chain's CDR3 is CSATGGQGYTF. CDR3 coding DNA: TGCAGTGCCACAGGGGGCCAGGGCTACACCTTC.

The chain links TRBV5-1 to TRBJ2-3; D unclear. V was trimmed by 2 bases and J by 0 bases, leaving 7 bases between them. Germline-derived CDR1 and CDR2 are SGHRS and YFSETQ. The CDR3 is made up of 14 amino acids. The CDR3 is CASSFSPSTDTQYF. CDR3 in DNA: TGCGCCAGCAGCTTCTCCCCTAGCACAGATACGCAGTATTTT. The whole variable domain, remainder taken from reference TRBV5-1 and TRBJ2-3, is KAGVTQTPRYLIKTRGQQVTLSCSPISGHRSVSWYQQTPGQGLQFLFEYFSETQRNKGNFPGRFSGRQFSNSRSEMNVSTLELGDSALYLCASSFSPSTDTQYFGPGTRLTVL.

This chain connects TRBV6-1 to TRBJ2-7, with a tentative D call TRBD2 (6 bases). The germline V and J ends were trimmed by 8 bases and 1 base, with 15 bases remaining between them. This CDR3 has 14 amino acids. Germline CDR1 is MNHNS and CDR2 is SASEGT. The CDR3 DNA sequence: TGTGCCAGCCGTCGAGTGGAGGGGTCCTACGAGCAGTACTTC. The encoded protein is CASRRVEGSYEQYF.

V and J are TRBV7-2 and TRBJ1-3; D is uncertain. The germline V gene has CDR1 SGHTA and CDR2 FQGNSA. CDR3 length: 19 amino acids. V lost 2 bases and J 4 bases, leaving 24 bases between the germline ends. Here the CDR3 DNA reads TGTGCCAGCAGCTTAATTCCTCATATGGGGAAGCGGACGGGAAACACCATATATTTT. Translated, it gives CASSLIPHMGKRTGNTIYF. Together with reference TRBV7-2 and TRBJ1-3, the CDR3 gives the full variable domain: GAGVSQSPSNKVTEKGKDVELRCDPISGHTALYWYRQSLGQGLEFLIYFQGNSAPDKSGLPSDRFSAERTGGSVSTLTIQRTQQEDSAVYLCASSLIPHMGKRTGNTIYFGEGSWLTVV.

This clone occurred once. The rearrangement uses TRBV5-1 and TRBJ1-2; tentatively, D is TRBD1 (6 bases). The CDR3 totals 17 residues. The V and J ends lost 0 bases and 0 bases respectively, with 15 bases between them. The V gene's germline CDR1 is SGHRS and CDR2 YFSETQ. CDR3 in DNA: TGCGCCAGCAGCTTGGAGTTCGACAGGCAAACTAACTATGGCTACACCTTC. Translated: CASSLEFDRQTNYGYTF.

This clone was picked up a small number of times. The rearrangement links TRBV7-2 to TRBJ2-1; maybe TRBD2 (6 bases). V was clipped by 5 bases and J by 6 bases, with 23 bases between them. The CDR3 spans 17 residues. The germline CDR1 and CDR2 sequences are SGHTA and FQGNSA. CDR3 residues: CASSRTSGTQKGNEQFF. CDR3 sequence (DNA): TGTGCCAGCAGCCGGACCTCCGGGACTCAAAAGGGCAATGAGCAGTTCTTC.

This sequence joins TRBV2 and TRBJ2-5; D possibly corresponds to TRBD1 (6 bases). The V and J ends lost 8 bases and 4 bases respectively, with 11 bases between them. Germline CDR1 SNHLY, CDR2 FYNNEI. The CDR3 length is 12 residues. DNA of the CDR3: TGTGCCAGCTACAGGGAAGGAGAGACCCAGTACTTC. This sequence encodes CASYREGETQYF.

This clone has just a few counts. The V gene is TRBV5-1, the J gene TRBJ1-1, with TRBD1 as a possible D gene (5 bases). This CDR3 contains 13 residues. V was shortened by 3 bases and J by 5 bases, with 11 bases between the two germline ends. Germline V gene data show CDR1 as SGHRS and CDR2 as YFSETQ. The CDR3 DNA reads TGCGCCAGCAGCTATTCCAGGGAAACTGAAGCTTTCTTT. This translates into CASSYSRETEAFF. Full variable domain (outside the CDR3, taken from reference TRBV5-1 and TRBJ1-1): KAGVTQTPRYLIKTRGQQVTLSCSPISGHRSVSWYQQTPGQGLQFLFEYFSETQRNKGNFPGRFSGRQFSNSRSEMNVSTLELGDSALYLCASSYSRETEAFFGQGTRLTVV.

This clone was observed a single time. V usage is TRBV9 and J usage is TRBJ2-7; 11 nucleotides agree with TRBD1. This CDR3 contains 17 residues. V trimming: 0 bases; J trimming: 4 bases; junction bases outside the gene matches: 9. Germline CDR1 reads SGDLS; CDR2 reads YYNGEE. The CDR3 here is CASSVGGNRDRGYEQYF. The DNA for the CDR3 is TGTGCCAGCAGCGTAGGGGGAAACCGGGACAGGGGGTACGAGCAGTACTTC.

The chain links TRBV30 to TRBJ2-6; D unclear. V dropped 2 bases and J dropped 0 bases, with 5 bases sitting between them. Per germline, CDR1 GTSNPN and CDR2 SVGIG (reference sequence). The CDR3 sequence is 14 residues long. CDR3 sequence: CAWSIGSGANVLTF. The DNA of the CDR3 is TGTGCCTGGAGTATCGGCTCTGGGGCCAACGTCCTGACTTTC.

This clone showed up just once. The chain recombines TRBV4-3 with TRBJ1-5; D is ambiguous. The CDR3 has 14 amino acids. Germline lookup yields CDR1 LGHNA and CDR2 YSLEER. V lost 1 base and J 6 bases, leaving 10 bases between the germline ends. CDR3 residues: CASSQGHGGQPQHF. The CDR3 DNA follows: TGCGCCAGCAGCCAAGGACACGGAGGTCAGCCCCAGCATTTT.

The V gene is TRBV9, the J gene TRBJ2-5; no definite D call. The germline CDR1 and CDR2 sequences are SGDLS and YYNGEE. The ends were cut back, 0 bases at V and 4 bases at J, with 13 bases in the middle. The CDR3 totals 15 residues. The CDR3 sequence: CASSVGDARRETQYF. The CDR3 nucleotides are TGTGCCAGCAGCGTAGGCGATGCCCGGAGAGAGACCCAGTACTTC.

V gene TRBV30 combines with J gene TRBJ1-1; no definite D call. This CDR3 spans 13 amino acids. V gave up 3 bases and J gave up 1 base, with 9 bases separating them. From germline, CDR1 is GTSNPN and CDR2 SVGIG (reference sequence). CDR3 DNA sequence: TGTGCCTGGAGCCGAACAGCGAACACTGAAGCTTTCTTT. It specifies CAWSRTANTEAFF.

The V gene is TRBV2, the J gene TRBJ1-5, with D possibly matching TRBD1 (5 bases). Trimming removed 8 bases at V and 7 bases at J, with 18 bases between. CDR3 size: 14 residues. Germline CDR1 and CDR2: SNHLY and FYNNEI. This CDR3 reads CASQREAWDQPQHF. The CDR3 nucleotides read TGTGCCAGCCAGAGGGAGGCCTGGGACCAGCCCCAGCATTTT.

The genes are TRBV18 and TRBJ1-1, with 7 bases fitting TRBD1. The CDR3 has 17 amino acids. The junction had 8 bases not matched to a gene; V was cut back by 1 base and J by 0 bases. CDR1 and CDR2 (germline): KGHSH, LQKENI. Here the CDR3 DNA reads TGTGCCAGCTCACCACGACAGGGTAAGGGTTTGAACACTGAAGCTTTCTTT. Amino acids: CASSPRQGKGLNTEAFF.